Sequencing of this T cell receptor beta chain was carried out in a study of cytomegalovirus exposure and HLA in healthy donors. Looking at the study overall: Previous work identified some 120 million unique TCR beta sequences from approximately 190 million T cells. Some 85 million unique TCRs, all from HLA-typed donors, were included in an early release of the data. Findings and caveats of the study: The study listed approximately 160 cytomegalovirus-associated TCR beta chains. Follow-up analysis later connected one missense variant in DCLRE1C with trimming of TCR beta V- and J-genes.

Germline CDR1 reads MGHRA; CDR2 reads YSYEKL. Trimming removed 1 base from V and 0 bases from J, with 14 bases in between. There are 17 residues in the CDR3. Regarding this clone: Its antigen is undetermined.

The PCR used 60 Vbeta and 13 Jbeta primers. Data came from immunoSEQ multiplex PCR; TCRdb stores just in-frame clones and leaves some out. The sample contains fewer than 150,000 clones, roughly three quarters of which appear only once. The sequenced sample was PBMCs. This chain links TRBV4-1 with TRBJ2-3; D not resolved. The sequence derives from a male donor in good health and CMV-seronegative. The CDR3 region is CASSQVRIATSTDTQYF. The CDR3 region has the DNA TGCGCCAGCAGCCAAGTTAGAATAGCCACTAGCACAGATACGCAGTATTTT.